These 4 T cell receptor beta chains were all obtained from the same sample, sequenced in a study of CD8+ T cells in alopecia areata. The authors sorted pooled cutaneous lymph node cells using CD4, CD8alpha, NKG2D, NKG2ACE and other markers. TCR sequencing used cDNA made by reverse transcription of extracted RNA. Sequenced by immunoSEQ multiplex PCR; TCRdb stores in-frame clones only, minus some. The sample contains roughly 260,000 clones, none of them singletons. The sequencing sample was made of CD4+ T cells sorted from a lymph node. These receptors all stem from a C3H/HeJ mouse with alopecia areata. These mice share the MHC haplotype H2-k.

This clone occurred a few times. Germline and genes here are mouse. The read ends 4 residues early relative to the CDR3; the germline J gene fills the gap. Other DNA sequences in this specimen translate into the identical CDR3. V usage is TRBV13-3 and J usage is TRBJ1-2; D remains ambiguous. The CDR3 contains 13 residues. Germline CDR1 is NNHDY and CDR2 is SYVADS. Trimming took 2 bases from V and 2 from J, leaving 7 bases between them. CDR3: CASSDGRNSDYTF. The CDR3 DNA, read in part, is TGTGCCAGCAGTGACGGCAGGAACTCC.

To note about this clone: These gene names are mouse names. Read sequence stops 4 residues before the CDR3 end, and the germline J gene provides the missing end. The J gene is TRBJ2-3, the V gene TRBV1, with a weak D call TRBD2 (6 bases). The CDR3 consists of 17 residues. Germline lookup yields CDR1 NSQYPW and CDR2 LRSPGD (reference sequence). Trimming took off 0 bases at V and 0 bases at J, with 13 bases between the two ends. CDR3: CTCSADLPGVSAETLYF. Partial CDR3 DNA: TGCACCTGCAGTGCAGATCTCCCTGGGGTTAGTGCAGAA.

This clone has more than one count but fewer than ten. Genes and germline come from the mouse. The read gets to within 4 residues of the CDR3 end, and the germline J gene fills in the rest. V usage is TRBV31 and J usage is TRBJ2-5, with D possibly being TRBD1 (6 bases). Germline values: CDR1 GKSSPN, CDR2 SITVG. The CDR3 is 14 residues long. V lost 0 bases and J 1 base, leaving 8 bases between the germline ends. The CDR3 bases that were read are TGTGCCTGGAGTCTAAGGGGGTACCAAGAC. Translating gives CAWSLRGYQD. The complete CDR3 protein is CAWSLRGYQDTQYF. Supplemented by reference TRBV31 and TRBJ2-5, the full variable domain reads AQTIHQWPVAEIKAVGSPLSLGCTIKGKSSPNLYWYWQATGGTLQQLFYSITVGQVESVVQLNLSASRPKDDQFILSTEKLLLSHSGFYLCAWSLRGYQDTQYFGPGTRLLVL.

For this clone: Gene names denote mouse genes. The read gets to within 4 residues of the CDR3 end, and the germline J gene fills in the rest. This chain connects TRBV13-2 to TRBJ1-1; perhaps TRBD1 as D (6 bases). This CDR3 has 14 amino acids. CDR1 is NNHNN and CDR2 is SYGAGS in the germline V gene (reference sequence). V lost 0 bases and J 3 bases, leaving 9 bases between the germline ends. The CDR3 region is CASGDAGDDTEVFF. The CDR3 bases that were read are TGTGCCAGCGGTGATGCAGGGGACGACACA.